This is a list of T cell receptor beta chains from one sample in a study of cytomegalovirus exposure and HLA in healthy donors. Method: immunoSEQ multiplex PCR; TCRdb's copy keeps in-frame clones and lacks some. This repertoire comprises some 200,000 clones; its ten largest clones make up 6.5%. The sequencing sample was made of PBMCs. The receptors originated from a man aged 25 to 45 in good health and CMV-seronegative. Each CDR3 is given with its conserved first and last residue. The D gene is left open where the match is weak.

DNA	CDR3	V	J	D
TGTGCCAGTAGTAACAGGAGGGAGGACACTGAAGCTTTCTTT	CASSNRREDTEAFF	TRBV19	TRBJ1-1	.
TGTGCCAGCAGCTTGGACTCCCCCCAAAGCGTATACAATGAGCAGTTCTTC	CASSLDSPQSVYNEQFF	TRBV5-4	TRBJ2-1	.
TGTGCCAGCAGCTTATGGGCGGGGGGGCCTAATGAGCAGTTCTTC	CASSLWAGGPNEQFF	TRBV7-2	TRBJ2-1	TRBD2
TGTGCCAGCAGCCTCACGACAGGGGTCGGGGAAAAACTGTTTTTT	CASSLTTGVGEKLFF	TRBV7-9	TRBJ1-4	TRBD1
TGTGCCAGCAGCTTCAGGAGGTCTAGCACAGATACGCAGTATTTT	CASSFRRSSTDTQYF	TRBV7-2	TRBJ2-3	.
TGTGCCAGTAGTATCAACTCCGGGACTAGCGGTAGCTCCTACGAGCAGTACTTC	CASSINSGTSGSSYEQYF	TRBV19	TRBJ2-7	TRBD2
TGTGCCAGTAGTATATTCGTTTATCAGCCCCAGCATTTT	CASSIFVYQPQHF	TRBV19	TRBJ1-5	.
TGTGCCAGCAGTGACCAGGGGGACACTGAAGCTTTCTTT	CASSDQGDTEAFF	TRBV6-4	TRBJ1-1	TRBD1
TGTGCCAGCAGCGTAACCGGGACATACAATGAGCAGTTCTTC	CASSVTGTYNEQFF	TRBV9	TRBJ2-1	.
TGTGCCAGTGAGGACAGGGCTAATCAGCCCCAGCATTTT	CASEDRANQPQHF	TRBV19	TRBJ1-5	TRBD1
TGTGCCAGTACCATAGGACACAACACTGAAGCTTTCTTT	CASTIGHNTEAFF	TRBV19	TRBJ1-1	.
TGTGCCAGCAGTTACTCGGGACAGCCCACAGATACGCAGTATTTT	CASSYSGQPTDTQYF	TRBV6-5	TRBJ2-3	TRBD1
TGTGCCTGGACAGGTAACGTTCGAGTCCACGAGCAGTACTTC	CAWTGNVRVHEQYF	TRBV30	TRBJ2-7	.
TGCGCCAGCAGCCCCCAGGTAGCGGGGTCCTACAATGAGCAGTTCTTC	CASSPQVAGSYNEQFF	TRBV5-1	TRBJ2-1	TRBD2
TGTGCCAGCAGCACTAGAGATACGCAGTATTTT	CASSTRDTQYF	TRBV7-6	TRBJ2-3	.
TGTGCCAGCAGCTTCTCGGGGGGCCCCGCTACAGATACGCAGTATTTT	CASSFSGGPATDTQYF	TRBV11-3	TRBJ2-3	.
TGTGCCAGCAGCTTAGGGGGGGAATCCACAGATACGCAGTATTTT	CASSLGGESTDTQYF	TRBV7-7	TRBJ2-3	.
TGTGCCAGCAGCAGACTAGCGGGGGAAGCCTACGAGCAGTACTTC	CASSRLAGEAYEQYF	TRBV7-9	TRBJ2-7	TRBD2
TGTGCCACCCCAACGGACAGGAGGATTAGCACAGATACGCAGTATTTT	CATPTDRRISTDTQYF	TRBV7-9	TRBJ2-3	TRBD1
TGTGCCAGTAGTATCCTCCGTACCGGGACAGGGGAGACCCAGTACTTC	CASSILRTGTGETQYF	TRBV19	TRBJ2-5	TRBD1
TGTGCCAGCAGCCCTCAGACTCGGGATACGCAGTATTTT	CASSPQTRDTQYF	TRBV7-3	TRBJ2-3	.
TGTGCCAGCAGCGGAGGGACTAGCGGGGGGGCCGATACGCAGTATTTT	CASSGGTSGGADTQYF	TRBV5-4	TRBJ2-3	TRBD2
TGCGCCAGCAGTGAAGAGGGCAGGGGGCCTCAGTACTTC	CASSEEGRGPQYF	TRBV10-1	TRBJ2-5	TRBD1
TGTGCCAGCAGCTACAGGGGAGTGGTGGACCAAGAGACCCAGTACTTC	CASSYRGVVDQETQYF	TRBV13	TRBJ2-5	TRBD1
TGCGCCAGCAGTGAAATCCGGGGGGGTTCCTACGAGCAGTACTTC	CASSEIRGGSYEQYF	TRBV10-2	TRBJ2-7	TRBD2
TGTGCCAGCAGCTGGTCTAGCGGATCCTACAATGAGCAGTTCTTC	CASSWSSGSYNEQFF	TRBV7-2	TRBJ2-1	TRBD2
TGTGCCAGCAGCCAAGGGGGACTAGCGCCTCAGTTCTTC	CASSQGGLAPQFF	TRBV14	TRBJ2-1	TRBD2
TGCGCCAGCAGCCAAGACCCCTCAGGGGGGCTCCAAGAGACCCAGTACTTC	CASSQDPSGGLQETQYF	TRBV4-3	TRBJ2-5	.
TGTGCCACCAGCAGGGTGCTAGCGGGAGGCCGGGTATCCTACAATGAGCAGTTCTTC	CATSRVLAGGRVSYNEQFF	TRBV15	TRBJ2-1	TRBD2
TGTGCCAGCAGCCCGACTGGAGGGAGCGACTCTGGAAACACCATATATTTT	CASSPTGGSDSGNTIYF	TRBV11-3	TRBJ1-3	.
TGTGCCAGCTCACCCTCCGCGGGGCGAACTAATGAAAAACTGTTTTTT	CASSPSAGRTNEKLFF	TRBV18	TRBJ1-4	.
TGTGCCATCAGTGAGTCAGGGACAGGGCGGACCGGGGAGCTGTTTTTT	CAISESGTGRTGELFF	TRBV10-3	TRBJ2-2	TRBD1
TGCGCCAGCAGCTTCCCCGAGGGCTTGACTGAAGCTTTCTTT	CASSFPEGLTEAFF	TRBV5-1	TRBJ1-1	.
TGTGCCAGCAGCTTAGCGGGGGGGCCTAATAATGAGCAGTTCTTC	CASSLAGGPNNEQFF	TRBV7-9	TRBJ2-1	.
TGTGCCAGCAGCTTAGTGTGGCAGGGGGCTGCTAGCAATCAGCCCCAGCATTTT	CASSLVWQGAASNQPQHF	TRBV7-2	TRBJ1-5	TRBD1
TGTGCCAGCAGCTTAGCCGACAGGGGAGAGACAGATACGCAGTATTTT	CASSLADRGETDTQYF	TRBV7-9	TRBJ2-3	TRBD1
TGTGCCAGCAGCACACCAGGTCGGGGGCAGCCCCAGCATTTT	CASSTPGRGQPQHF	TRBV7-2	TRBJ1-5	.
TGCAGCGTTAGATCCAGCGGGAACACTGAAGCTTTCTTT	CSVRSSGNTEAFF	TRBV29-1	TRBJ1-1	.
TGTGCTAGTGGTTTGAACAGGGGTGGGCAGGAGACCCAGTACTTC	CASGLNRGGQETQYF	TRBV12-5	TRBJ2-5	TRBD1
TGTGCCAGCAGCTTAGGCACCGGGGTGAACACTGAAGCTTTCTTT	CASSLGTGVNTEAFF	TRBV7-6	TRBJ1-1	.
TGTGCCAGCAGTGACGCCGGGACAGAATTAAATGAGCAGTTCTTC	CASSDAGTELNEQFF	TRBV6-4	TRBJ2-1	TRBD1
TGTGCCAGCAGCAGCCCTAGCGGGGGTGGTCCAAACGAGCAGTACTTC	CASSSPSGGGPNEQYF	TRBV5-5	TRBJ2-7	TRBD2
TGTGCCACCCGAAGGGGGCCTAGCGATTTCTACGAGCAGTACTTC	CATRRGPSDFYEQYF	TRBV6-5	TRBJ2-7	.
TGTGCCAGCTCCCCCCCGGGTAACTACGAGCAGTACTTC	CASSPPGNYEQYF	TRBV18	TRBJ2-7	.